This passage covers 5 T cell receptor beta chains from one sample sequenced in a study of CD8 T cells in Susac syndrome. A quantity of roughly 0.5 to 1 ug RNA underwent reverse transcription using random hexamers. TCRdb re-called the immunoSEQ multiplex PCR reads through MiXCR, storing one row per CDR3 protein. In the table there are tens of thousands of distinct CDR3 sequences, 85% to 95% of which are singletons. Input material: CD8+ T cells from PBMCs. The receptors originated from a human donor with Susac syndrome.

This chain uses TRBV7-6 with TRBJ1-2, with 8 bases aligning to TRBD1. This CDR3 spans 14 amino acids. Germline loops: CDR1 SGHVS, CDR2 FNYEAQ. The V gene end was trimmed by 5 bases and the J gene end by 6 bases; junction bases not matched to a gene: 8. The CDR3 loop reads CASSPGPTGDGYTF. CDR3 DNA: TGTGCCAGCAGCCCCGGCCCGACAGGGGATGGCTACACCTTC. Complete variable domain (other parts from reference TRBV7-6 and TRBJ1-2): GAGVSQSPRYKVTKRGQDVALRCDPISGHVSLYWYRQALGQGPEFLTYFNYEAQQDKSGLPNDRFSAERPEGSISTLTIQRTEQRDSAMYRCASSPGPTGDGYTFGSGTRLTVV.

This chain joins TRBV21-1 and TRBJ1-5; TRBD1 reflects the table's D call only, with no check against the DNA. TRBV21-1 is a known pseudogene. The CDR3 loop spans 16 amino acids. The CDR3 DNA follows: TGTGCCAGCAGCTTGCGGGGGACAGGATCACATCAGCCCCAGCATTTT. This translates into CASSLRGTGSHQPQHF.

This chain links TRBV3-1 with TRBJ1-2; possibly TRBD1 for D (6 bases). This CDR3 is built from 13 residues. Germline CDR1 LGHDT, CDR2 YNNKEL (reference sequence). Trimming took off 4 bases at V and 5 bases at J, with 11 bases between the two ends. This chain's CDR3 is CASSPQQGYGYTF. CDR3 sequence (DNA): TGTGCCAGCAGCCCACAACAGGGATATGGCTACACCTTC.

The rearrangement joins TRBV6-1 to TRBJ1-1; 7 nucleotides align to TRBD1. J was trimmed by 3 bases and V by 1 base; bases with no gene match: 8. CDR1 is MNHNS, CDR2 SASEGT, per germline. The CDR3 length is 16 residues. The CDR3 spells CASSEGPDRADTEAFF. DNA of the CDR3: TGTGCCAGCAGTGAAGGGCCCGACAGGGCCGACACTGAAGCTTTCTTT.

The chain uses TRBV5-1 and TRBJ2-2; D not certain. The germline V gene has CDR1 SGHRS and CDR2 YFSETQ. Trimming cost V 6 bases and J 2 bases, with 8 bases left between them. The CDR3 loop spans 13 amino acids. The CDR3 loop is CASKDANTGELFF. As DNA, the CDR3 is TGCGCCAGCAAGGACGCTAACACCGGGGAGCTGTTTTTT.